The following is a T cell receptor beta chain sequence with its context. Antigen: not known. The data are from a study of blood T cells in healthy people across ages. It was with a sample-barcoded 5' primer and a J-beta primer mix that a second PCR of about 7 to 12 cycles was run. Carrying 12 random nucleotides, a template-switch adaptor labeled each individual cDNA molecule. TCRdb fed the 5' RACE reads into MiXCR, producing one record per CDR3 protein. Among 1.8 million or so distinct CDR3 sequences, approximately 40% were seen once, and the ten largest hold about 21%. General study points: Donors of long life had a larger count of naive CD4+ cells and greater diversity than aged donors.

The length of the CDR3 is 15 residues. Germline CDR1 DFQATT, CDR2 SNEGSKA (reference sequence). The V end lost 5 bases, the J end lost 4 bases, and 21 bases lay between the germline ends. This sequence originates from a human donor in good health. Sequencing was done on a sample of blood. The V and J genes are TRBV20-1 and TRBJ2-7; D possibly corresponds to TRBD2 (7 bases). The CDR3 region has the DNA TGCAGTGCTCGGGGGAGGGGGGGTTTTGGGTACGAGCAGTACTTC. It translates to CSARGRGGFGYEQYF.